This T cell receptor beta chain was identified in a study of CD8+ T cells in alopecia areata. Study in general: Treated individuals took tofacitinib by mouth, 5 to 10 mg twice daily.

The V segment lost 6 bases and the J segment 5 bases; nucleotides outside the gene matches: 11. This CDR3 contains 15 residues. The germline V gene encodes CDR1 SQVTM and CDR2 ANQGSEA. With regard to this clone: As yet, its antigen is unknown.

Treatment: oral pan-JAK inhibitor, 5-10 mg twice daily. Sequencing relied on a cDNA template that was reverse transcribed from extracted RNA. TCRdb keeps only in-frame clones here, not all; method: immunoSEQ multiplex PCR. In the table there are about 190,000 clones, 45% to 65% of which are singletons. Overall study results and limits: Scalp sequencing captures resident alphabeta T cells of normal skin too.

This receptor was obtained from a human donor with alopecia areata. The sequenced sample was CD4+ T cells sorted from blood, obtained at week 4, from a patient treated with tofacitinib. J is TRBJ2-1 and V is TRBV29-1; 9 bases map to TRBD1. This CDR3 is CSVKGLGTGHNEQFF. The CDR3 DNA sequence: TGCAGCGTCAAGGGCCTTGGGACAGGGCACAATGAGCAGTTCTTC.